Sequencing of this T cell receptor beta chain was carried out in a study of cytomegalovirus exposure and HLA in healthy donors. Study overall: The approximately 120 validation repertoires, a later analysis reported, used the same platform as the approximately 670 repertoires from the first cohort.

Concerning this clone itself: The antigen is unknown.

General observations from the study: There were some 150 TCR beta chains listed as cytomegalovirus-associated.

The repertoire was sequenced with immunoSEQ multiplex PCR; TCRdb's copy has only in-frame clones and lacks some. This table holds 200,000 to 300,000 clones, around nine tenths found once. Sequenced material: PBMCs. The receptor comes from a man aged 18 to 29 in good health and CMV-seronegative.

The chain's CDR3 is CASRVQGDEQFF. The CDR3 DNA reads as TGTGCCAGCAGGGTACAGGGGGACGAGCAGTTCTTC. This rearrangement joins TRBV6-1 to TRBJ2-1; 8 nucleotides align to TRBD1. The V gene end was trimmed by 6 bases and the J gene end by 10 bases; junction bases not matched to a gene: 5. This CDR3 spans 12 amino acids. The germline gives CDR1 MNHNS, CDR2 SASEGT.